The 31 T cell receptor beta chains given below trace back to one sample, sequenced in a study of tumor and adjacent non-tumor tissue in lung cancer (dated by TCRdb to about 2018). The method was multiplex PCR. Sequencing was performed on an Illumina HiSeq 2500. Following protocols modified from ARM-PCR, the researchers constructed TCRbeta libraries through three rounds of nested PCR with primers (Table S4). Through fastp at Q25 and MiXCR, TCRdb rebuilt clones from the public reads, retaining in-frame beta chains. Rows with a matching CDR3 protein are joined into one entry that keeps the most common DNA and genes. Counted in this sample were under 80,000 distinct CDR3 sequences; 65% to 80% of them appeared once. The top ten clonotypes cover 35% to 55% of the sample. RNA was isolated from bulk unsorted tissue, and RNA quality was assessed with a NanoDrop ND-1000 and an Agilent 2100. Distant non-tumor tissue taken more than 3 cm from the tumor edge was used as the normal lung sample.

The specimen was distant non-tumor lung tissue. Receptors originate from a man aged 60 to 75 with non-small cell lung cancer.

The chain joins TRBV6-6 to TRBJ2-7; perhaps D is TRBD1 or TRBD2 (5 bases each). The CDR3 covers 14 residues. Looked up from germline, CDR1 is MNHNY and CDR2 is SVGAGI (reference sequence). Trimming cost V 4 bases and J 10 bases, with 20 bases left between them. The CDR3 DNA is TGTGCCAGCAGTTTACAGAGGGGAGTATTCGAACAGTACTTC. Encoded protein: CASSLQRGVFEQYF.

As for this clonotype: Possible read error: a much larger clone is one base away. V usage is TRBV29-1 and J usage is TRBJ2-1, with 10 bases that match TRBD2. This CDR3 is 13 amino acids long. Trimming cost V 7 bases and J 9 bases; bases outside gene matches: 9. Per the germline V gene, CDR1 is SQVTM and CDR2 is ANQGSEA. The CDR3 DNA sequence: TGCAGCGCCGAGAAGCGGGAGGGAGGTGAGCAGTTCTTC. Amino acid sequence: CSAEKREGGEQFF.

A few counts support this clonotype. V and J are TRBV19 and TRBJ1-5, with 7 nucleotides matching TRBD1. The CDR3 loop spans 13 amino acids. Per the germline V gene, CDR1 is LNHDA and CDR2 is SQIVND (reference sequence). Trimming removed 9 bases from V and 5 bases from J; junction bases left unmatched: 7. In DNA, the CDR3 is TGTGCCAGCCAAGACAGGGTCCATCAGCCCCAGCATTTT. Translating gives CASQDRVHQPQHF.

With regard to this clonotype: One end of the junction varies from germline; a read error may be responsible. The rearrangement links TRBV12-3 or TRBV12-4 to TRBJ2-1, with D unclear. CDR3 length equals 15 residues. The CDR3 protein is CASSFLQRDHNEQFF. In DNA, the CDR3 is TGCGCCAGCAGTTTCCTTCAGCGTGACCACAATGAGCAATTCTTC.

Worth noting for this clonotype: Germline and junction disagree at one end, which may indicate a read error. This chain uses TRBV5-6 with TRBJ2-3, with D perhaps being TRBD1 or TRBD2 (5 bases each). The germline CDR1 and CDR2 sequences are SGHDT and YYEEEE. This CDR3 contains 15 residues. The CDR3 DNA reads as TGTGCCAGTTCACCGGCGGCCTCTGGGGGAGATATGCAGTATTTT. This encodes CASSPAASGGDMQYF.

This clonotype appeared once. Germline and junction disagree at one end, which may indicate a read error. The V call is TRBV15, the J call TRBJ2-5, with 11 bases aligning to TRBD2. The CDR3 is 15 residues long. The germline V gene has CDR1 LNHNV and CDR2 YYDKDF (reference sequence). The DNA of the CDR3 is TGTGACACCTCAAATCAACTAGCGGGAGAAGAGACCCAGTACTTC. Translated: CDTSNQLAGEETQYF. Full variable domain (remainder filled in from reference TRBV15 and TRBJ2-5): DAMVIQNPRYQVTQFGKPVTLSCSQTLNHNVMYWYQQKSSQAPKLLFHYYDKDFNNEADTPDNFQSRRPNTSFCFLDIRSPGLGDTAMYLCDTSNQLAGEETQYFGPGTRLLVL.

The gene calls are TRBV12-3 or TRBV12-4 and TRBJ1-5, with D perhaps matching TRBD1 (5 bases). This CDR3 has 13 amino acids. CDR3 in amino acids: CVSSGQGWQPQHF. The CDR3 coding sequence is TGTGTCAGTAGTGGCCAGGGTTGGCAGCCCCAGCATTTT.

In regard to this clonotype: Mismatch with germline at one junction end may stem from a read error. This chain uses TRBV10-3 with TRBJ2-5, with a possible D match to TRBD2 (5 bases). This CDR3 contains 15 residues. Germline V gene sequence: CDR1 ENHRY, CDR2 SYGVKD. The CDR3 sequence is CAIRESRARAETQYF. For the CDR3, the DNA is TGTGCCATCAGGGAGTCGAGGGCACGAGCAGAGACCCAGTACTTC.

Comments on this clonotype: Since a much larger clone is just one base distant, this may be a read error. The CDR3: CASNLWTGEAFF. As DNA, the CDR3 is TGTGCCAGCAACTTATGGACAGGGGAGGCTTTCTTT. V and J are TRBV7-9 and TRBJ1-1, with TRBD1 matching 9 bases. This CDR3 region has 12 residues. Germline V gene data show CDR1 as SEHNR and CDR2 as FQNEAQ (reference sequence).

The chain links TRBV29-1 to TRBJ2-5, with D possibly called TRBD1 or TRBD2 (5 bases each). The CDR3 runs 13 residues. CDR1 is SQVTM, CDR2 ANQGSEA, per germline. V shed 2 bases and J shed 13 bases, with 20 bases lying between them. CDR3 sequence (DNA): TGCAGCGTTGAAACAGGTGTACTAGGGGCCCTGTACTTC. Residues: CSVETGVLGALYF.

Only one count was recorded for this clonotype. J is TRBJ2-7 and V is TRBV7-3, with D perhaps being TRBD1 or TRBD2 (5 bases each). The CDR3 consists of 14 residues. V was trimmed by 5 bases and J by 0 bases, leaving 11 bases between them. Germline loops: CDR1 SGHTA, CDR2 FQGTGA. CDR3 sequence: CASSMGPNSYEQYF. The CDR3, as DNA: TGTGCCAGCAGCATGGGACCAAACTCCTACGAGCAGTACTTC.

The count of this clonotype is one. This likely comes from a read error, as the CDR3 has no conserved phenylalanine or tryptophan at its end. The chain uses TRBV5-5 and TRBJ2-7; D may correspond to TRBD1 or TRBD2 (5 bases each). Germline CDR1 reads SGHKS; CDR2 reads YYEKEE (reference sequence). This CDR3 has 17 residues. V was cut by 4 bases and J by 5 bases, with 25 bases left in between. CDR3 nucleotides: TGTGCCAGCAGCGGCCCAGGGAGTGACCTTATGACGCACGAGCAGTACCTC. Protein product: CASSGPGSDLMTHEQYL.

The V and J genes are TRBV4-1 and TRBJ2-7; maybe TRBD2 (6 bases). Germline V CDR1 and CDR2: MGHRA, YSYEKL. The CDR3 is made up of 18 amino acids. V shed 3 bases and J shed 3 bases, with 24 bases lying between them. The chain's CDR3 is CASSHKLLLPRLDYEQYF. Written as DNA, the CDR3 is TGCGCCAGCAGCCACAAGCTACTCCTACCGAGACTAGACTACGAGCAGTACTTC.

The chain is built from TRBV6-6 and TRBJ1-4; D perhaps matches TRBD1 (5 bases). The CDR3 totals 16 residues. Germline V gene sequence: CDR1 MNHNY, CDR2 SVGAGI (reference sequence). Trimming removed 8 bases at V and 9 bases at J, with 25 bases between. DNA of the CDR3: TGTGCCAGCTTCGGGCGAGGGAGTGCGGGGCGAAAAAAACTGTTTTTT. Translating it yields CASFGRGSAGRKKLFF.

Worth noting for this clonotype: This may be a read error: a much more frequent sequence differs by one nucleotide. The J gene is TRBJ1-1, the V gene TRBV5-1; D not certain. Germline CDR1 SGHRS, CDR2 YFSETQ. This CDR3 contains 13 residues. Trimming took 1 base from V and 4 from J, leaving 8 bases between them. The chain's CDR3 is CASSLSVITEAFF. The DNA for the CDR3 is TGCGCCAGCAGCTTGTCAGTGATCACTGAAGCTTTCTTT.

This clonotype was counted at least ten times. The rearrangement joins TRBV28 to TRBJ2-7; 12 nucleotides line up with TRBD2. This CDR3 is 15 amino acids long. V was pared by 2 bases and J by 2 bases, with 1 base of the junction left unmatched. Germline values: CDR1 MDHEN, CDR2 SYDVKM. CDR3 sequence: CASSLRTSGAYEQYF. The DNA of the CDR3 is TGTGCCAGCAGTTTACGGACTAGCGGGGCCTACGAGCAGTACTTC.

Of note for this clonotype: The junction and the germline gene differ at one end; a read error may be behind it. J is TRBJ1-5 and V is TRBV20-1, with D perhaps matching TRBD1 (5 bases). The germline V gene encodes CDR1 DFQATT and CDR2 SNEGSKA (reference sequence). This CDR3 has 15 residues. The CDR3 loop reads CSARDVGREYQSQHF. The CDR3, as DNA: TGTAGTGCTAGAGATGTGGGACGGGAGTACCAGTCCCAGCATTTT.

The sample holds one count of this clonotype. This chain connects TRBV5-1 to TRBJ2-2; tentative D call: TRBD2 (6 bases). Between the trimmed V and J ends, which lost 0 bases and 0 bases, there was a span of 9 bases. CDR1 SGHRS and CDR2 YFSETQ come from the germline V gene. The CDR3 runs to 16 residues. CDR3 sequence: CASSLGVAANTGELFF. The CDR3 coding sequence is TGCGCCAGCAGCTTGGGAGTAGCGGCGAACACCGGGGAGCTGTTTTTT.

This clonotype has only a few counts. Relative to the germline gene, one junction end is altered; a read error may explain this. The genes are TRBV6-2 or TRBV6-3 and TRBJ2-1, with 7 positions matching TRBD2. There are 17 residues in the CDR3. Per germline, CDR1 MNHEY and CDR2 SVGEGT. In nucleotides, the CDR3 is TGTGCCAGTAGTTACAATATATGCGGGAGTTTTCCCCCTGAGCAGTTCTTC. Translating it yields CASSYNICGSFPPEQFF.

About this clonotype: The junction shows a germline mismatch at one end, possibly a read error. This sequence joins TRBV2 and TRBJ2-1; 8 bases agree with TRBD2. Germline assignment: CDR1 SNHLY and CDR2 FYNNEI. This CDR3 has 14 amino acids. CDR3 amino acids: CVSSGTGGGGEQFF. As DNA, the CDR3 is TGTGTCAGCAGTGGGACGGGAGGGGGAGGAGAGCAGTTCTTC.

Comment on this clonotype: One end of the junction fails to match germline, which may point to a read error. The chain recombines TRBV12-3 or TRBV12-4 with TRBJ2-5; the D gene could be TRBD1 or TRBD2 (6 bases each). This CDR3 has 13 residues. The CDR3 reads CACSLSPQGTQYF. The CDR3 DNA reads as TGTGCCTGCAGTTTATCCCCCCAGGGGACTCAGTACTTC.

A word on this clonotype: The junction differs from germline at one of its ends, possibly a read error. This chain joins TRBV6-5 and TRBJ1-2; D not resolved. Germline V CDR1 and CDR2: MNHEY, SVGAGI. The CDR3 consists of 15 residues. The CDR3 DNA reads as TGTGCCAGCAGTCGACATGGTGGGAATAACTATGGGTACACATTC. This encodes CASSRHGGNNYGYTF.

Turning to this clonotype: One end of the junction fails to match germline, which may point to a read error. CDR3 nucleotides: TGTGCCAGCAGTGAAGGGAAGCCCGGGGAGCTGTTATTT. The encoded protein is CASSEGKPGELLF. The J gene is TRBJ2-2, the V gene TRBV6-1; tentatively, D is TRBD2 (5 bases). The CDR3 totals 13 residues. The germline V gene encodes CDR1 MNHNS and CDR2 SASEGT.

This clonotype was seen a few times. A much larger clone lies one base from this, so it may be a read error. The chain links TRBV20-1 to TRBJ2-2; TRBD2 matches 8 bases. V lost 2 bases to trimming and J lost 6 bases; unmatched junction nucleotides: 8. The CDR3 is made up of 15 amino acids. The V gene's germline CDR1 is DFQATT and CDR2 SNEGSKA (reference sequence). The CDR3 loop is CSARIYSGMPGELFF. In DNA, the CDR3 is TGCAGTGCTAGAATCTATAGCGGGATGCCCGGGGAGCTGTTTTTT.

About this clonotype: An end of the junction differs from the germline gene, which may be a read error. The CDR3 DNA follows: TGCGCCAGCAGTCACTCGAGGCGGGAGACGGCCGAGCAGTACTTT. This sequence encodes CASSHSRRETAEQYF. This rearrangement joins TRBV6-5 to TRBJ2-7, with 7 bases lining up with TRBD2. The germline CDR1 and CDR2 sequences are MNHEY and SVGAGI. The CDR3 loop spans 15 amino acids.

This chain uses TRBV6-8 with TRBJ2-1; 7 bases fit TRBD2. Trimming removed 5 bases from V and 9 bases from J; junction bases left unmatched: 10. Germline loops: CDR1 MNHGY, CDR2 SAAAGT. This CDR3 spans 14 amino acids. In nucleotides, the CDR3 is TGTGCCAGCAGTATAACGGGAGGAGGGGCTGAGCAGTTCTTC. This codes for CASSITGGGAEQFF.

The rearrangement links TRBV28 to TRBJ1-5; TRBD1 is a possible D gene (6 bases). V lost 3 bases and J lost 8, with 17 bases in between. Germline lookup yields CDR1 MDHEN and CDR2 SYDVKM. The CDR3 totals 15 residues. CDR3 nucleotide sequence: TGTGCCAGCAGTTTGGGGGGGGGCGCGTATGAGCCCCAGCATTTT. Translating gives CASSLGGGAYEPQHF.

Points on this clonotype: A much larger clone sits a single nucleotide away, making a read error possible. V usage is TRBV5-1 and J usage is TRBJ1-3; D is unclear. The CDR3 contains 14 residues. Germline lookup yields CDR1 SGHRS and CDR2 YFSETQ. The CDR3 loop reads CARSSGGAGNTIYF. In DNA, the CDR3 is TGCGCCAGGAGCTCCGGCGGAGCAGGAAACACCATATATTTT.

Worth noting for this clonotype: The junction shows a germline mismatch at one end, possibly a read error. This chain connects TRBV28 to TRBJ2-4; D is undetermined. Germline loops: CDR1 MDHEN, CDR2 SYDVKM. The CDR3 extends over 15 amino acids. DNA for the CDR3: TGCCCCAGCAGTTTATACCCCCCAGCCAAAAACATTCAGTACTTC. It encodes CPSSLYPPAKNIQYF.

J is TRBJ1-5 and V is TRBV4-2; D is possibly TRBD1 (6 bases). CDR1 is LGHNA and CDR2 is YNFKEQ in the germline V gene. The CDR3 extends over 14 amino acids. Deletions cut 4 bases from V and 15 bases from J, with 22 bases between. This chain's CDR3 is CASSPSGGNQSRHF. Written as DNA, the CDR3 is TGTGCCAGCAGCCCATCCGGGGGCAACCAGTCCCGGCATTTT.

A note on this clonotype: This may come from a read error, since a much larger clone is one base off. This chain uses TRBV7-9 with TRBJ1-6; a possible D gene is TRBD1 (5 bases). V lost 1 base and J lost 8, with 9 bases in between. The CDR3 has 14 amino acids. Germline CDR1 SEHNR, CDR2 FQNEAQ (reference sequence). This CDR3 reads CASSLDGGYSPLHF. CDR3 in DNA: TGTGCCAGCAGCTTAGACGGGGGATATTCACCCCTCCACTTT.